Sequencing of this T cell receptor beta chain was carried out in a study of shared clonotypes between healthy human individuals. V was clipped by 4 bases and J by 8 bases; unmatched bases: 7. CDR3 size: 13 residues. In germline, CDR1 is SGDLS, CDR2 YYNGEE. The data were produced by immunoSEQ multiplex PCR, yet TCRdb's version contains in-frame clones alone and is incomplete. The table records hundreds of thousands of clones, about three quarters of them present only once. The source of this sequence is a woman in her thirties or forties in good health. Some clones in this sample may be carry-over from other donors' samples. The V gene is TRBV9, the J gene TRBJ1-2, with 8 bases that match TRBD1. Sequenced sample: PBMCs. The CDR3 DNA is TGTGCCAGCAGCAGACAGGGGCCCTCCGGCTACACCTTC. It encodes CASSRQGPSGYTF.